The T cell receptor (beta chain) described here comes from a study of T cell responses to AZD1222 COVID-19 vaccine (dated by TCRdb to 2020 to 2022). Regarding the study in general: Because spike-specific TCR depth and breadth did not differ between the two schedules, AZD1222 recipients who got a second dose at roughly 4 weeks were pooled with those who got a second dose at roughly 12 weeks. TCR sequencing covered over 230 trial participants: 207 given two doses of AZD1222 and approximately 25 given two doses of MenACWY control vaccine. Trial participants were enrolled by age into subgroups of 18-55, 56-69 and 70-plus years, and roughly 160, 29 and 62 TCR-sequenced participants, respectively, were included in these subgroups. Findings and caveats that apply to the study as a whole: Conclusions about previously exposed vaccinees are limited because only six or seven AZD1222 recipients were SARS-CoV-2 seropositive at baseline. Participants were mostly white British and included more females than males, and it was suggested by the authors that clonal diversity may have been underestimated. After two AZD1222 doses, spike-specific TCR breadth and depth were significantly higher than at day 0 and than in MenACWY recipients. Because no samples from the day 14 peak response were available, repertoires could be characterized only after the peak T cell response. The 56-69-year group was small, and its depth increase did not reach significance, likely because of low power. Epitopes outside the regions mutated in the B.1.351 and B.1.1.7 variants were reportedly recognized by nearly half of the unique spike-specific TCRs. Vaccine-associated CD4 TCRs spanned the whole spike protein, with dominant responses in regions 160-218 and 743-854.

Sequences SEHNR (CDR1) and FQNEAQ (CDR2) are obtained from the germline V gene (reference sequence). The junction shows trimming of 1 base on V and 2 bases on J, plus 12 bases between the germline ends. The CDR3 goes from the cysteine to the phenylalanine over 15 residues. The only DNA kept is the CDR3, 45 bases in frame from the first base. The sample's time point label, decoded: baseline before first vaccination. Samples from vaccinated people were obtained from the UK trials COV001 and COV002, which included a single-blind randomized controlled phase 2/3 trial of AZD1222 (ChAdOx1 nCoV-19) in healthy adults. For TCRbeta chain sequencing, PBMC samples were collected from trial participants at day 0 and at day 28 after the second dose. The CDR3 regions of human TCRbeta chains were analyzed by immunosequencing. The authors' pipeline ran thus. TCRs in the repertoires were compared against a reference library of SARS-CoV-2-specific TCRs that had been generated with the MIRA antigen-specificity platform. Breadth was defined as the fraction of unique TCRs that were SARS-CoV-2-associated, and depth was defined as the fraction of total T cells that were SARS-CoV-2-associated. Using the MIRA data, each spike-specific TCR was assigned both to the spike region to which the TCR was reactive and to a CD4 or CD8 class. Log10-transformed breadth and depth values were compared by one-way ANOVA with Sidak's multiple comparisons tests. In TCRdb, the immuneACCESS table is reduced to in-frame sequences with V and J assigned. These tables do not hold every clone; where another copy was compared, an unresolved V gene accounts for under half, and the others remain unexplained. From that table come the V and J calls and clone size; the DNA was used to work out D and trimming. A total of 95,000 to 150,000 clones appear in this sample, over 75% of them only once. Of the sample, 1% to 1.5% is held by the ten largest clones.

To note about this clone: This clone's antigen is unknown. Per-base quality was not reported, and no clone a single base away is much larger than it.

Source: peripheral blood, taken on day 0 of AZD1222 vaccination. The sequence links TRBV7-9 to TRBJ2-7; TRBD1 is a weak D gene call, 5 bases matching. This TCR was sampled from an adult in good health. Here is the DNA: TGTGCCAGCAGCTTAGGGGGCTTGGCTACCTACGAGCAGTACTTC. It encodes CASSLGGLATYEQYF. Supplemented by the reference TRBV7-9 and TRBJ2-7 proteins around the CDR3, the complete variable domain is DTGVSQNPRHKITKRGQNVTFRCDPISEHNRLYWYRQTLGQGPEFLTYFQNEAQLEKSRLLSDRFSAERPKGSFSTLEIQRTEQGDSAMYLCASSLGGLATYEQYFGPGTRLTVT.